One and the same sample provided the 27 T cell receptor beta chains below, sequenced in a study of blood T cell repertoires in COVID-19. Some clones are missing from TCRdb's copy, which holds only in-frame ones; the method was immunoSEQ multiplex PCR. The table lists roughly 140,000 clones, over 75% of them singletons. Sequenced: peripheral blood. The receptors originated from a woman aged 60-70 years with active COVID-19.

The J gene is TRBJ1-1, the V gene TRBV7-2, with no clear D. CDR3 length: 14 residues. V was trimmed by 2 bases and J by 5 bases, leaving 12 bases between them. Germline V gene lookup returns CDR1 SGHTA and CDR2 FQGNSA. The CDR3 bases are TGTGCCAGCAGCTTATCCTTTCCTCGGACTGAAGCTTTCTTT. Translating it yields CASSLSFPRTEAFF.

This chain connects TRBV18 to TRBJ2-3; D possibly corresponds to TRBD2 (6 bases). Per germline, CDR1 KGHSH and CDR2 LQKENI. V was shortened by 0 bases and J by 6 bases, with 10 bases between the two germline ends. The CDR3 extends over 14 amino acids. The CDR3 sequence: CASSPPRRGDTQYF. CDR3 DNA sequence: TGTGCCAGCTCACCACCGAGGCGGGGCGATACGCAGTATTTT.

The chain recombines TRBV6-5 with TRBJ1-1; D gene unclear. This CDR3 is 14 amino acids long. Trimming pared 6 bases from V and 1 base from J, leaving 12 bases between. Germline loops: CDR1 MNHEY, CDR2 SVGAGI. The CDR3 spells CASSHPRGNTEAFF. CDR3 in DNA: TGTGCCAGCAGCCATCCGCGGGGGAACACTGAAGCTTTCTTT.

This chain connects TRBV20-1 to TRBJ2-1; a weak D match, TRBD1 (5 bases). Germline loops: CDR1 DFQATT, CDR2 SNEGSKA (reference sequence). V was clipped by 3 bases and J by 4 bases, with 19 bases between them. This CDR3 contains 16 residues. CDR3 loop: CSASRAQGANYNEQFF. CDR3 bases: TGCAGTGCTAGTAGGGCCCAAGGGGCCAATTACAATGAGCAGTTCTTC.

The chain carries TRBV5-4 and TRBJ2-3; 16 bases are a match to TRBD2. The junction had 6 bases not matched to a gene; V was cut back by 4 bases and J by 10 bases. This CDR3 is built from 15 residues. CDR1 is SGHNT, CDR2 YYREEE, per germline (reference sequence). The DNA of the CDR3 is TGTGCCAGCAGCACGGGACTAGCGGGAGGGGGAGCGCAGTATTTT. It yields the protein CASSTGLAGGGAQYF. Variable domain in full (rest from reference TRBV5-4 and TRBJ2-3): ETGVTQSPTHLIKTRGQQVTLRCSSQSGHNTVSWYQQALGQGPQFIFQYYREEENGRGNFPPRFSGLQFPNYSSELNVNALELDDSALYLCASSTGLAGGGAQYFGPGTRLTVL.

In this sample, this clone turned up a few times. The V call is TRBV5-6, the J call TRBJ1-1; perhaps TRBD1 as D (6 bases). The CDR3 spans 13 residues. V lost 4 bases and J 11 bases, leaving 18 bases between the germline ends. Germline CDR1 is SGHDT and CDR2 is YYEEEE. The CDR3: CASSRGAFSAAFF. DNA of the CDR3: TGTGCCAGCAGCCGGGGGGCATTTTCGGCCGCTTTCTTT.

The chain recombines TRBV6-4 with TRBJ1-4; 8 bases are shared with TRBD1. Per germline, CDR1 MRHNA and CDR2 SNTAGT. CDR3 length equals 17 residues. Trimming cost V 3 bases and J 3 bases; bases outside gene matches: 9. In DNA form, the CDR3 reads TGTGCCAGCAGTGAACCTTGGACAGGGAATGCTAATGAAAAACTGTTTTTT. Protein: CASSEPWTGNANEKLFF.

CDR3 sequence: CAIRPQGPRTEAFF. DNA for the CDR3: TGTGCCATCAGGCCACAGGGGCCTCGCACTGAAGCTTTCTTT. The genes are TRBV10-3 and TRBJ1-1; 7 nucleotides line up with TRBD1. CDR1 ENHRY and CDR2 SYGVKD come from the germline V gene. V shed 6 bases and J 4 bases; nucleotides not matched to a gene: 8. The CDR3 length is 14 residues.

V usage is TRBV19 and J usage is TRBJ1-1; 7 nucleotides line up with TRBD1. V lost 3 bases to trimming and J lost 6 bases; unmatched junction nucleotides: 7. This CDR3 contains 14 residues. In germline, CDR1 is LNHDA, CDR2 SQIVND (reference sequence). The CDR3 DNA reads as TGTGCCAGTAGTATCGGGACAGCCGTTGCTGAAGCTTTCTTT. As protein: CASSIGTAVAEAFF.

This rearrangement joins TRBV7-2 to TRBJ2-2; maybe TRBD1 (7 bases). Germline CDR1 reads SGHTA; CDR2 reads FQGNSA. The CDR3 totals 15 residues. Trimming shortened V by 7 bases and J by 3 bases, and 15 bases separated the two germline ends. The CDR3 sequence: CASNGPGGYTGELFF. The CDR3 coding sequence is TGTGCCAGCAACGGCCCAGGGGGGTACACCGGGGAGCTGTTTTTT.

The chain has TRBV27 and TRBJ2-3; D gene uncertain. CDR3 length equals 16 residues. V gave up 5 bases and J gave up 1 base, with 16 bases separating them. The germline V gene has CDR1 MNHEY and CDR2 SMNVEV (reference sequence). The DNA for the CDR3 is TGTGCCAGCAGTCCGCCCGCAGGCTGGGGCACAGATACGCAGTATTTT. This translates into CASSPPAGWGTDTQYF.

This clone was observed once. This sequence joins TRBV6-5 and TRBJ2-3, with a tentative D call TRBD1 (6 bases). This CDR3 spans 14 amino acids. V was shortened by 4 bases and J by 4 bases, with 12 bases between the two germline ends. The V gene's germline CDR1 is MNHEY and CDR2 SVGAGI. The CDR3 spells CASSSQGRADTQYF. As DNA, the CDR3 is TGTGCCAGCAGTTCACAGGGAAGGGCAGATACGCAGTATTTT.

This chain joins TRBV6-2 or TRBV6-3 and TRBJ2-1; 16 bases are a match to TRBD2. The germline V gene has CDR1 MNHEY and CDR2 SVGEGT. The V gene end was trimmed by 0 bases and the J gene end by 9 bases; junction bases not matched to a gene: 2. The CDR3 extends over 16 amino acids. CDR3 residues: CASSYSGTSGGGEQFF. CDR3 sequence (DNA): TGTGCCAGCAGTTACTCAGGGACTAGCGGGGGGGGTGAGCAGTTCTTC.

The chain recombines TRBV7-7 with TRBJ2-1, with D possibly matching TRBD2 (6 bases). The CDR3 runs to 13 residues. Between the trimmed V and J ends, which lost 4 bases and 9 bases, there was a span of 13 bases. Germline CDR1 and CDR2: SSHAT and FNYEAQ (reference sequence). CDR3: CASSSGGPGEQFF. Here the CDR3 DNA reads TGTGCCAGCAGCTCCGGAGGGCCTGGTGAGCAGTTCTTC. Complete variable domain (other parts from reference TRBV7-7 and TRBJ2-1): GAGVSQSPRYKVTKRGQDVTLRCDPISSHATLYWYQQALGQGPEFLTYFNYEAQPDKSGLPSDRFSAERPEGSISTLTIQRTEQRDSAMYRCASSSGGPGEQFFGPGTRLTVL.

V is TRBV2 and J is TRBJ2-7, with a tentative D call TRBD1 (5 bases). Trimming cost V 4 bases and J 2 bases, with 12 bases left between them. CDR3 length equals 14 residues. Germline CDR1 reads SNHLY; CDR2 reads FYNNEI. The CDR3 DNA is TGTGCCAGCAGTGTAGGGGCCCTCGCCTACGAGCAGTACTTC. Protein: CASSVGALAYEQYF.

The rearrangement uses TRBV4-3 and TRBJ1-6, with 7 nucleotides matching TRBD1. The CDR3 is 15 amino acids. Germline CDR1 and CDR2: LGHNA and YSLEER. V trimming: 0 bases; J trimming: 9 bases; junction bases outside the gene matches: 5. The CDR3 protein is CASSQEDRESSPLHF. In DNA form, the CDR3 reads TGCGCCAGCAGCCAAGAAGACAGGGAAAGTTCACCCCTCCACTTT.

V is TRBV5-1 and J is TRBJ2-7, with D perhaps matching TRBD1 (5 bases). Deletions cut 0 bases from V and 2 bases from J, with 9 bases between. The CDR3 covers 14 residues. The germline CDR1 and CDR2 sequences are SGHRS and YFSETQ. For the CDR3, the DNA is TGCGCCAGCAGCTTGGGTCAGGGCCCCTACGAGCAGTACTTC. Translated: CASSLGQGPYEQYF. Full variable domain (remainder filled in from reference TRBV5-1 and TRBJ2-7): KAGVTQTPRYLIKTRGQQVTLSCSPISGHRSVSWYQQTPGQGLQFLFEYFSETQRNKGNFPGRFSGRQFSNSRSEMNVSTLELGDSALYLCASSLGQGPYEQYFGPGTRLTVT.

This chain joins TRBV30 and TRBJ2-1, with TRBD2 identical over 13 bases. The germline gives CDR1 GTSNPN, CDR2 SVGIG (reference sequence). This CDR3 region has 18 residues. V shed 2 bases, J shed 0 bases, and the junction held 7 bases outside the gene matches. CDR3 nucleotides: TGTGCCTGGAGTTCCTCGACTAGCGGGGGGAGCTCCTACAATGAGCAGTTCTTC. This translates into CAWSSSTSGGSSYNEQFF.

This clone occurred once. This chain joins TRBV7-6 and TRBJ2-5, with 10 bases matching TRBD2. V shed 6 bases, J shed 5 bases, and the junction held 9 bases outside the gene matches. Germline-derived CDR1 and CDR2 are SGHVS and FNYEAQ. CDR3 size: 15 residues. The CDR3: CASSKREGLRETQYF. For the CDR3, the DNA is TGTGCCAGCAGTAAGCGGGAGGGCCTCAGGGAGACCCAGTACTTC. Full variable domain (rest looked up from reference TRBV7-6 and TRBJ2-5): GAGVSQSPRYKVTKRGQDVALRCDPISGHVSLYWYRQALGQGPEFLTYFNYEAQQDKSGLPNDRFSAERPEGSISTLTIQRTEQRDSAMYRCASSKREGLRETQYFGPGTRLLVL.

The chain carries TRBV6-5 and TRBJ1-5; D gene uncertain. The CDR3 totals 13 residues. The ends were cut back, 2 bases at V and 0 bases at J, with 2 bases in the middle. CDR1 MNHEY and CDR2 SVGAGI come from the germline V gene. CDR3 DNA sequence: TGTGCCAGCAGTTACCATAGCAATCAGCCCCAGCATTTT. Protein product: CASSYHSNQPQHF.

This chain links TRBV5-1 with TRBJ2-3; 11 positions match TRBD2. The trim removed 4 bases at V and 4 bases at J, leaving 14 bases unmatched. The germline V gene encodes CDR1 SGHRS and CDR2 YFSETQ. The CDR3 spans 18 residues. The CDR3 loop is CASSPGTSGGVGADTQYF. The CDR3 coding sequence is TGCGCCAGCAGCCCCGGGACTAGCGGAGGTGTAGGCGCAGATACGCAGTATTTT.

V and J are TRBV19 and TRBJ2-2, with 7 bases aligning to TRBD1. The CDR3 extends over 15 amino acids. Trimming at V came to 3 bases and at J to 4 bases, leaving 5 bases not matched to a gene. Per germline, CDR1 LNHDA and CDR2 SQIVND (reference sequence). The CDR3 protein is CASSILTGSTGELFF. In DNA form, the CDR3 reads TGTGCCAGTAGTATCTTGACAGGGAGCACCGGGGAGCTGTTTTTT.

The chain recombines TRBV24-1 with TRBJ1-2; weak D call: TRBD1 (5 bases). Trimming cost V 6 bases and J 2 bases, with 12 bases left between them. The CDR3 covers 14 residues. Germline assignment: CDR1 KGHDR and CDR2 SFDVKD. CDR3 protein: CATSPGQGNYGYTF. CDR3 DNA sequence: TGTGCCACCAGTCCCGGGCAGGGCAACTATGGCTACACCTTC.

The V gene is TRBV9, the J gene TRBJ2-1, with 7 nucleotides matching TRBD2. The CDR3 totals 16 residues. Germline V gives CDR1 SGDLS, CDR2 YYNGEE. V lost 0 bases, J lost 4 bases, and 7 bases stayed unmatched. CDR3 residues: CASSVGPSGSYNEQFF. CDR3 coding DNA: TGTGCCAGCAGCGTAGGTCCTAGCGGCAGTTACAATGAGCAGTTCTTC.

The chain is built from TRBV15 and TRBJ1-4; D is unclear. CDR3 length equals 12 residues. V shed 0 bases and J shed 10 bases, with 6 bases lying between them. CDR1 is LNHNV, CDR2 YYDKDF, per germline (reference sequence). CDR3 protein: CATSRDRGKLFF. The CDR3 DNA follows: TGTGCCACCAGCAGAGATAGAGGAAAACTGTTTTTT.

The genes are TRBV6-5 and TRBJ2-1; perhaps TRBD1 as D (6 bases). Germline loops: CDR1 MNHEY, CDR2 SVGAGI. Trimming took off 7 bases at V and 8 bases at J, with 15 bases between the two ends. The CDR3 runs 13 residues. The CDR3 DNA follows: TGTGCCAGCACCCGGGGACATCCCGATGAGCAGTTCTTC. It codes for CASTRGHPDEQFF.

The chain recombines TRBV7-3 with TRBJ2-1; 8 bases map to TRBD1. Germline V CDR1 and CDR2: SGHTA, FQGTGA. CDR3 length: 16 residues. With V trimmed by 5 bases and J by 6 bases, 12 bases remained unmatched. The CDR3 DNA reads as TGTGCCAGCAGCGCCACAGGGGGTGAACATCGCAATGAGCAGTTCTTC. The encoded protein is CASSATGGEHRNEQFF.